This T cell receptor (beta chain) was profiled in a study of blood T cells in healthy people across ages. General study findings and limits: Not knowing donor CMV status may have confounded expanded clonotype changes.

The CDR3 length is 11 residues. Per the germline V gene, CDR1 is DFQATT and CDR2 is SNEGSKA (reference sequence). Trimming removed 6 bases at V and 8 bases at J, with 11 bases between. The authors isolated at least 6 million PBMCs per sample. This clonotype was observed a few times. Its antigen remains unidentified. For the second PCR, which ran for roughly 7 to 11 cycles, a sample-barcoded 5' primer and a J-beta primer mix were used. MiXCR was run by TCRdb on the 5' RACE reads, yielding one entry per CDR3 protein. The sample has some 1.5 million distinct CDR3 sequences, 40% to 45% seen once. This clonotype was sampled from a woman aged 18-29 years in good health. This rearrangement joins TRBV20-1 to TRBJ2-1, with D perhaps TRBD1 or TRBD2 (5 bases each). The sequenced sample was blood. CDR3 bases: TGCAGTGCACCGAGAGGGGATGAGCAGTTCTTC. Amino acids: CSAPRGDEQFF.